The sequence of this T cell receptor (beta chain) was determined in a study of CD8+ T cells in alopecia areata. Study background: Disease severity was quantified as SALT score of affected scalp area.

Reverse transcribed after extraction, RNA yielded cDNA as the sequencing template. The assay was immunoSEQ multiplex PCR, and TCRdb's table has in-frame clones only and misses some. Here the sample spans approximately 120,000 clones, around 60% being singletons. CDR1 is SGHDN and CDR2 is FVKESK in the germline V gene. Trimming took 4 bases from V and 5 from J; bases not matched to a gene: 3. The CDR3 has 13 amino acids. Treatment defined: oral pan-JAK inhibitor, 5-10 mg twice daily. From alopecia areata patients, lesional scalp punch biopsies and peripheral blood were collected. The gene calls are TRBV14 and TRBJ2-7; 9 bases fit TRBD1. The sequenced sample was CD4+ T cells sorted from blood, obtained at week 4, from a patient treated with tofacitinib. This clonotype was sampled from a human donor with alopecia areata. The CDR3 nucleotides are TGTGCCAGCAGCCTTTGGACAGGGGACGAGCAGTACTTC. Translating gives CASSLWTGDEQYF.